Shown below are 21 T cell receptor beta chains from a single sample sequenced in a study of yellow fever vaccine responses in identical twins. TCRdb independently ran MiXCR on the RT-PCR reads; one entry per CDR3 protein. The sample consists of some 1,000 distinct CDR3 sequences, around 83% of them appearing once. Specimen: T cells from blood (PBMCs), unsorted or a sorted subset (not recorded which), collected before or after yellow fever vaccination (not recorded which). The receptor source for this set is a female donor who received the yellow fever vaccine.

V and J are TRBV11-1 and TRBJ2-7; the D is unclear. Trimming removed 5 bases at V and 7 bases at J, with 15 bases between. The CDR3 extends over 13 amino acids. Germline lookup yields CDR1 SGHAT and CDR2 FQDESV (reference sequence). CDR3 amino acids: CASSPSSLGEQYV. Written as DNA, the CDR3 is TGTGCCAGCAGCCCCTCTTCTTTGGGGGAGCAGTACGTC.

J is TRBJ1-6 and V is TRBV4-3; D may be TRBD1 (6 bases). The CDR3 has 14 amino acids. Germline V gene data show CDR1 as LGHNA and CDR2 as YSLEER. V gave up 0 bases and J gave up 10 bases, with 10 bases separating them. DNA for the CDR3: TGCGCCAGCAGCCAAGATAACAGGGCCTCACCCCTCCACTTT. Its translation is CASSQDNRASPLHF.

V and J are TRBV10-3 and TRBJ1-2, with TRBD1 matching over 11 bases. V shed 8 bases, J shed 7 bases, and the junction held 9 bases outside the gene matches. Germline V CDR1 and CDR2: ENHRY, SYGVKD. The CDR3 spans 14 residues. CDR3 sequence: CAISPEGQGVGYTF. As DNA, the CDR3 is TGTGCCATCTCCCCTGAGGGACAGGGGGTTGGCTACACCTTC.

The gene calls are TRBV7-3 and TRBJ1-1, with unresolved D. CDR3 length: 14 residues. V dropped 2 bases and J dropped 0 bases, with 7 bases sitting between them. Germline CDR1 is SGHTA and CDR2 is FQGTGA. The CDR3 DNA reads as TGTGCCAGCAGCTTACTAGGCGTGAACACTGAAGCTTTCTTT. This translates into CASSLLGVNTEAFF.

The CDR3 DNA reads TGTGCCAGCAGCTTCTACAATGAGCAGTTCTTC. Translating gives CASSFYNEQFF. The V and J genes are TRBV13 and TRBJ2-1; no firm D call. Looked up from germline, CDR1 is PRHDT and CDR2 is FYEKMQ (reference sequence). With 3 bases removed from V and 3 bases from J, the gap between germline ends came to 0 bases. The CDR3 loop spans 11 amino acids.

The rearrangement links TRBV6-2 or TRBV6-3 to TRBJ2-5; D perhaps matches TRBD1 (5 bases). Germline V gene sequence: CDR1 MNHEY, CDR2 SVGEGT. V gave up 5 bases and J gave up 5 bases, with 18 bases separating them. The length of the CDR3 is 15 residues. The CDR3 DNA sequence: TGTGCCAGCAGTACTCAGGGCAGGGCTGGCGAGACCCAGTACTTC. Its translation: CASSTQGRAGETQYF.

DNA for the CDR3: TGTGCCACCACACCACTAGGGACGGGTGATCAGCCCCAGCATTTT. Translation gives CATTPLGTGDQPQHF. The chain uses TRBV10-3 and TRBJ1-5; possibly TRBD1 for D (5 bases). Germline CDR1 and CDR2: ENHRY and SYGVKD. CDR3 length: 15 amino acids. Between the trimmed V and J ends, which lost 10 bases and 5 bases, there was a span of 21 bases.

The chain uses TRBV28 and TRBJ2-7, with 8 bases aligning to TRBD2. Germline-derived CDR1 and CDR2 are MDHEN and SYDVKM. CDR3 size: 16 residues. The junction had 8 bases not matched to a gene; V was cut back by 4 bases and J by 0 bases. CDR3 in DNA: TGTGCCAGCAGTTGTCGGGAGGGTCAAAGCTCCTACGAGCAGTACTTC. Its translation is CASSCREGQSSYEQYF.

By proportion, this clonotype is large (0.1 to 1%). This sequence joins TRBV4-3 and TRBJ1-1; D unresolved. The ends were cut back, 0 bases at V and 8 bases at J, with 10 bases in the middle. The CDR3 is 13 amino acids. CDR1 and CDR2 (germline): LGHNA, YSLEER. The CDR3 nucleotides are TGCGCCAGCAGCCAAGAGGCAGAACGAGAAGCTTTCTTT. Protein sequence: CASSQEAEREAFF.

J is TRBJ2-7 and V is TRBV25-1; D is perhaps TRBD2 (5 bases). Between the trimmed V and J ends, which lost 1 base and 4 bases, there was a span of 5 bases. Germline V gene lookup returns CDR1 MGHDK and CDR2 SYGVNS. The CDR3 contains 12 residues. CDR3 in amino acids: CASSESGYEQYF. The CDR3 region has the DNA TGTGCCAGCAGTGAATCGGGATACGAGCAGTACTTC.

The chain recombines TRBV10-3 with TRBJ1-3; unclear D gene. This CDR3 has 15 amino acids. Deletions cut 3 bases from V and 0 bases from J, with 9 bases between. Germline V lookup: CDR1 ENHRY, CDR2 SYGVKD. The CDR3 region is CAISDSGISGNTIYF. CDR3 DNA: TGTGCCATCAGTGATTCAGGAATCTCTGGAAACACCATATATTTT.

The chain combines TRBV4-1 with TRBJ2-1; weak D call: TRBD2 (6 bases). This CDR3 comprises 16 residues. Germline V gives CDR1 MGHRA, CDR2 YSYEKL. V dropped 3 bases and J dropped 3 bases, with 15 bases sitting between them. This CDR3 reads CASSQAVSGFYNEQFF. As DNA, the CDR3 is TGCGCCAGCAGCCAGGCTGTCAGCGGGTTCTACAATGAGCAGTTCTTC.

This chain connects TRBV10-1 to TRBJ2-5, with 9 bases aligning to TRBD2. Germline CDR1 WNHNN, CDR2 SYGVQD (reference sequence). V lost 2 bases and J lost 0; bases outside the gene matches: 1. There are 15 residues in the CDR3. CDR3 sequence: CASSEASGDQETQYF. CDR3 sequence (DNA): TGCGCCAGCAGTGAGGCTAGCGGGGACCAAGAGACCCAGTACTTC.

This clonotype was observed a handful of times. The V and J genes are TRBV4-3 and TRBJ1-5; D gene uncertain. Germline CDR1 and CDR2: LGHNA and YSLEER. Trimming removed 1 base from V and 0 bases from J, with 4 bases in between. The CDR3 contains 14 residues. Here the CDR3 DNA reads TGCGCCAGCAGCCAAGGGTATAGCAATCAGCCCCAGCATTTT. It translates to CASSQGYSNQPQHF.

This clonotype was counted once. The V gene is TRBV11-1, the J gene TRBJ2-7, with D possibly matching TRBD2 (5 bases). CDR3 size: 13 residues. The V gene's germline CDR1 is SGHAT and CDR2 FQDESV (reference sequence). The germline V and J ends were trimmed by 5 bases and 0 bases, with 8 bases remaining between them. CDR3 in amino acids: CASSRDPSYEQYV. In DNA, the CDR3 is TGTGCCAGCAGCCGGGATCCCTCCTACGAGCAGTACGTC.

The chain has TRBV14 and TRBJ2-3; TRBD2 agrees at 11 bases. V was clipped by 3 bases and J by 2 bases; unmatched bases: 7. Germline CDR1 and CDR2: SGHDN and FVKESK. The CDR3 loop spans 17 amino acids. CDR3: CASSHHRLAGPTDTQYF. In nucleotides, the CDR3 is TGTGCCAGCAGCCATCACAGACTAGCGGGACCCACAGATACGCAGTATTTT.

The chain joins TRBV4-2 to TRBJ2-1; the match to TRBD2 covers 13 bases. Per germline, CDR1 LGHNA and CDR2 YNFKEQ. With V trimmed by 0 bases and J by 9 bases, 5 bases remained unmatched. This CDR3 is 16 amino acids long. The CDR3 loop reads CASSQDLGLAGVEQFF. The CDR3 nucleotides are TGTGCCAGCAGCCAAGATCTTGGACTAGCGGGAGTTGAGCAGTTCTTC.

This chain joins TRBV11-1 and TRBJ2-1; tentatively, D is TRBD1 or TRBD2 (5 bases each). CDR3 length equals 13 residues. The germline CDR1 and CDR2 sequences are SGHAT and FQDESV (reference sequence). V dropped 7 bases and J dropped 7 bases, with 14 bases sitting between them. The DNA for the CDR3 is TGTGCCAGCATCTGGGTGGGGGAAAATGAGCAGTTCTTC. Protein product: CASIWVGENEQFF.

V gene TRBV9 combines with J gene TRBJ2-5, with TRBD2 matching 11 bases. This CDR3 contains 16 residues. The V and J ends lost 4 bases and 2 bases, in that order; junction bases with no gene match: 7. The germline V gene has CDR1 SGDLS and CDR2 YYNGEE. CDR3 sequence reads: CASSLGTSGYQETQYF. The CDR3, as DNA: TGTGCCAGCAGCCTTGGGACTAGCGGATATCAAGAGACCCAGTACTTC.

The V and J genes are TRBV4-1 and TRBJ2-7, with 10 nucleotides matching TRBD2. There are 15 residues in the CDR3. CDR1 is MGHRA and CDR2 is YSYEKL in the germline V gene. The ends lost 2 bases at V and 4 bases at J; junction bases unmatched: 5. The CDR3 region has the DNA TGCGCCAGCAGCCAATTAACTAGCGGGACTTACGAGCAGTACTTC. Amino acid sequence: CASSQLTSGTYEQYF.

The chain couples TRBV10-3 to TRBJ2-2, with a possible D match to TRBD1 (6 bases). Between the trimmed V and J ends, which lost 10 bases and 1 base, there was a span of 19 bases. Germline V lookup: CDR1 ENHRY, CDR2 SYGVKD. The CDR3 spans 16 residues. CDR3 protein: CATLRPMTGNTGELFF. The CDR3 DNA reads as TGTGCCACCTTGAGGCCTATGACAGGGAACACCGGGGAGCTGTTTTTT.